This T cell receptor (beta chain) appears in the sequencing data of a study of blood T cell repertoires in COVID-19. Study as a whole: Specimens from acute and convalescent COVID-19 originated in the United States, Italy and Spain. T cells, B-cell-depleted T cells, or PBMCs supplied cDNA or gDNA.

Germline V gives CDR1 SQVTM, CDR2 ANQGSEA. The CDR3 runs 14 residues. V dropped 7 bases and J dropped 6 bases, with 20 bases sitting between them. Here immunoSEQ multiplex PCR was the method, and the copy in TCRdb shows in-frame clones only, minus some. Found here are roughly 18,000 clones, roughly 90% of them singletons; the top ten hold 15% to 20%. The sequenced sample consisted of peripheral blood. This chain joins TRBV29-1 and TRBJ2-3; D may be TRBD2 (7 bases). This TCR was sampled from a human donor in a cohort sampled during active COVID-19. The CDR3 nucleotides read TGCAGCGGTGGGGGGCGCGGGGGCGCGGATACGCAGTATTTT. This sequence encodes CSGGGRGGADTQYF.